The rows below give T cell receptor beta chains drawn from one sample of a study of blood T cell repertoires in COVID-19. Only in-frame clones appear in the TCRdb table, and some are missing; sequencing was by immunoSEQ multiplex PCR. The sample carries about 300,000 clones, approximately 90% recorded once. The sequenced material came from PBMCs or T cells enriched from blood (not recorded which). The receptors stem from a man in his thirties or forties who had recovered from COVID-19. Both conserved end residues are part of each CDR3. The order of the fields is V gene, J gene, clone size, CDR3 protein. Not all rows give a size; the values are once, few, many and, for expanded clones, a class.

TRBV2	TRBJ1-6	-	CASSKQGRLNSPLHF
TRBV3-1/TRBV3-2	TRBJ1-1	-	CACGGGDEAFF
TRBV5-6	TRBJ2-1	-	CASSFGPPGQGADEQFF
TRBV5-4	TRBJ2-7	many	CASSKGTSGGWSSYEQYF
TRBV10-3	TRBJ2-7	-	CAIRPGQGGYEQYF
TRBV4-2	TRBJ2-2	few	CASSQTDRTLNTGELFF
TRBV7-6	TRBJ2-1	-	CASSLALGNEQFF
TRBV24-1	TRBJ2-1	-	CATSDFGDRGGNEQFF
TRBV10-3	TRBJ1-1	-	CAISDETGGVGTEAFF
TRBV28	TRBJ1-5	-	CATSGGTGEQPQHF
TRBV19	TRBJ1-3	-	CASILGGQFGNTIYF
TRBV19	TRBJ1-2	once	CASSIYQGPPRGYTF
TRBV7-2	TRBJ2-5	once	CASSEDRETQYF
TRBV4-1	TRBJ1-1	-	CASSHLGTGGTEAFF
TRBV24-1	TRBJ1-2	-	CATSDTGTAYGYTF
TRBV28	TRBJ2-1	-	CASNGQGGVRNEQFF
TRBV12-3/TRBV12-4	TRBJ1-4	-	CASSGALYEKLFF
TRBV7-2	TRBJ1-2	-	CASSLRTDYGYTF
TRBV6-4	TRBJ1-2	once	CASSDSGTGDGYTF
TRBV14	TRBJ1-4	-	CASSHLTGPWANEKLFF
TRBV19	TRBJ1-1	once	CASSIRRRTYGNTEAFF
TRBV5-1	TRBJ2-1	once	CASSLAPGSQYNEQFF
TRBV9	TRBJ1-2	-	CASSVDVWGNRANYGYTF
TRBV23-1	TRBJ1-2	-	CASSQLITGEYGYTF
TRBV24-1	TRBJ1-1	-	CATSDSKRGREAFF
TRBV5-5	TRBJ2-7	-	CASSLAVAGGYEQYF
TRBV24-1	TRBJ2-2	-	CATSDAPGTGTGELFF
TRBV7-2	TRBJ2-7	-	CASRRAADNSYEQYF
TRBV9	TRBJ2-3	few	CASSGVTSAPGDTQYF